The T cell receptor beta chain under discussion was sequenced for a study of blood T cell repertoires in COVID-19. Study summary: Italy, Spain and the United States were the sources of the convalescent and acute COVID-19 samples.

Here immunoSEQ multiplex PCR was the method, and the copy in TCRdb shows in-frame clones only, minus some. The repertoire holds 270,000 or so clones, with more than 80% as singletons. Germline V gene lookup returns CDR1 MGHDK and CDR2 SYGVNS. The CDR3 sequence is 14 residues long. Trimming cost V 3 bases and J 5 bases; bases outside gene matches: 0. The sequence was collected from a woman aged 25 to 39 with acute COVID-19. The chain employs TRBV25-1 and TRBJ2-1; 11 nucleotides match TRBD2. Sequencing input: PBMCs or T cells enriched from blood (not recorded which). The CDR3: CASSEGLADNEQFF. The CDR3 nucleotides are TGTGCCAGCAGTGAGGGACTAGCGGACAATGAGCAGTTCTTC. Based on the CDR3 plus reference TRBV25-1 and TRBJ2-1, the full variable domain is EADIYQTPRYLVIGTGKKITLECSQTMGHDKMYWYQQDPGMELHLIHYSYGVNSTEKGDLSSESTVSRIRTEHFPLTLESARPSHTSQYLCASSEGLADNEQFFGPGTRLTVL.